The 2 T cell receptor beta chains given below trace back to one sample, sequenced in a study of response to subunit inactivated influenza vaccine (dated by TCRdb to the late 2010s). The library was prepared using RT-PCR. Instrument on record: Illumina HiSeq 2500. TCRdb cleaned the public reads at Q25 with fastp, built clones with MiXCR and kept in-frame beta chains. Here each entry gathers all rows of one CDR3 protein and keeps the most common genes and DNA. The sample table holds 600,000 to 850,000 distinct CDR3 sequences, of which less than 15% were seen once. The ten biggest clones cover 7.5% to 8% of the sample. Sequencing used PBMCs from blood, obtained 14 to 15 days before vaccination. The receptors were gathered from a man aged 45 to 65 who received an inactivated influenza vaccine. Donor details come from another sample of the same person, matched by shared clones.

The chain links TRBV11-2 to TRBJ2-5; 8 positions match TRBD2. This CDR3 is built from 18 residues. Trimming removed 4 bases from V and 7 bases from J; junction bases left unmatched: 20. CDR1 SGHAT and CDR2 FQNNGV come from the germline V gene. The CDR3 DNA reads TGTGCCAGCAGCTCCCCTCAGGCGGTAGCGGGAAGTTGGGTGACCCAGTACTTC. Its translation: CASSSPQAVAGSWVTQYF.

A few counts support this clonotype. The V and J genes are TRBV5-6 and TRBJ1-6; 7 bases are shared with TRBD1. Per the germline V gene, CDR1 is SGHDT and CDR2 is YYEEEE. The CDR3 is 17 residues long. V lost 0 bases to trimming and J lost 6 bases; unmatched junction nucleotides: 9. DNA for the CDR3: TGTGCCAGCAGCTTGGATCATACGGGACAGATTAATTCACCCCTCCACTTT. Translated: CASSLDHTGQINSPLHF.